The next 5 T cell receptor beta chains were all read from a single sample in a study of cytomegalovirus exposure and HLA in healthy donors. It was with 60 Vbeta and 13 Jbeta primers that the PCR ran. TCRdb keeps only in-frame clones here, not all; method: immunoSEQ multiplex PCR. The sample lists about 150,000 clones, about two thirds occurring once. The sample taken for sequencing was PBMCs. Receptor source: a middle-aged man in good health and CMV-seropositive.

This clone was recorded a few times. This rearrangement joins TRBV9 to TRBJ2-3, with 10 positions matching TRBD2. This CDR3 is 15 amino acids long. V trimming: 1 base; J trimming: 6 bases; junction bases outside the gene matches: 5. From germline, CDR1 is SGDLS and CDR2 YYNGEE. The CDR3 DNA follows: TGTGCCAGCAGCGTAAGCGGGGGGGCCGGGGATACGCAGTATTTT. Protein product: CASSVSGGAGDTQYF.

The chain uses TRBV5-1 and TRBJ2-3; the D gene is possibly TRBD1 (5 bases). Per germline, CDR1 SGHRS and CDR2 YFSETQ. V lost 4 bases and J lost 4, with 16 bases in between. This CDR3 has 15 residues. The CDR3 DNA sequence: TGCGCCAGCAGCACCCAGGGATTTGTGGCAGATACGCAGTATTTT. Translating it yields CASSTQGFVADTQYF.

The CDR3 sequence: CASSLAGLRAEEQYF. The CDR3, as DNA: TGTGCCAGCAGCTTAGCGGGTCTGCGGGCAGAAGAGCAGTACTTC. V gene TRBV11-2 combines with J gene TRBJ2-7; a weak D match, TRBD2 (5 bases). V was trimmed by 1 base and J by 7 bases, leaving 17 bases between them. Germline loops: CDR1 SGHAT, CDR2 FQNNGV. The CDR3 length is 15 residues. The full variable domain, rest sourced from reference TRBV11-2 and TRBJ2-7, is EAGVAQSPRYKIIEKRQSVAFWCNPISGHATLYWYQQILGQGPKLLIQFQNNGVVDDSQLPKDRFSAERLKGVDSTLKIQPAKLEDSAVYLCASSLAGLRAEEQYFGPGTRLTVT.

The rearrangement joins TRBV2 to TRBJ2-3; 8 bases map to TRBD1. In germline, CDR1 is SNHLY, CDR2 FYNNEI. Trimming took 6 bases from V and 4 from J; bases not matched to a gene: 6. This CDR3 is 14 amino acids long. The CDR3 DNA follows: TGTGCCAGCAGCCTGGACAGGGTCCCAGATACGCAGTATTTT. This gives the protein CASSLDRVPDTQYF.

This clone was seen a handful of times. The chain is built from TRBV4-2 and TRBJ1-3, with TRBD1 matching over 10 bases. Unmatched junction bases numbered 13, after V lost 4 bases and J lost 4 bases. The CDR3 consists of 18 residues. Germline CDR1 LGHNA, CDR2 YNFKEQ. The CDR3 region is CASSRLRDRGAEGNTIYF. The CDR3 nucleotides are TGTGCCAGCAGCCGACTCCGGGACAGGGGTGCGGAAGGAAACACCATATATTTT.